Listed below are T cell receptor beta chains from one sample, sequenced in a study of cytomegalovirus exposure and HLA in healthy donors. Only in-frame clones appear in the TCRdb table, and some are missing; sequencing was by immunoSEQ multiplex PCR. The sample yields about 120,000 clones, around 65% seen once. Source material: PBMCs. The receptors here all came from a man aged 18 to 30 in good health and CMV-seronegative. Each CDR3 is given with its conserved first and last residue. A D gene is named only where the DNA matches it firmly. The listing skips clone size in some rows; elsewhere it reads once, few, many or a size class.

clone_size,d_call,j_call,v_call,cdr3_nt,cdr3_aa
.,.,TRBJ2-1,TRBV6-5,TGTGCCAGCAGAACCGGGACACTTAGGGGGAATGAGCAGTTCTTC,CASRTGTLRGNEQFF
.,.,TRBJ2-5,TRBV7-9,TGTGCCAGCAGCCCCCGAGGGGGAAGAGAGGAGACCCAGTACTTC,CASSPRGGREETQYF
.,.,TRBJ2-5,TRBV7-9,TGTGCCAGCAACATAGTATCGACTATACAAGAGACCCAGTACTTC,CASNIVSTIQETQYF
.,TRBD2,TRBJ2-3,TRBV2,TGTGCCAGCAAGACTAGCGGGAGGGCCCTCGATACGCAGTATTTT,CASKTSGRALDTQYF
.,TRBD1,TRBJ2-3,TRBV27,TGTGCCAGCAGTTCCGGACAGGGCAGAGATACGCAGTATTTT,CASSSGQGRDTQYF
once,.,TRBJ2-1,TRBV6-6,TGTGCCAGCACCACCGGCGGTGAGCAGTTCTTC,CASTTGGEQFF
.,TRBD1,TRBJ2-1,TRBV7-9,TGTGCCAGCAGCTTAGACGGGACAGGTTTCAATGAGCAGTTCTTC,CASSLDGTGFNEQFF
.,.,TRBJ2-1,TRBV20-1,TGCAGTGCTACCGCGAAAGCCGCGCGGCTCTTC,CSATAKAARLF
.,TRBD2,TRBJ2-7,TRBV10-3,TGTGCCATCAGGAGACTAGCGGGATCTTACGAGCAGTACTTC,CAIRRLAGSYEQYF
.,.,TRBJ1-1,TRBV19,TGTGCCAGTAGTATAGTTTCCTCGGGGGGTAGTGAAGCTTTCTTT,CASSIVSSGGSEAFF
.,TRBD2,TRBJ2-7,TRBV7-9,TGTGCCAGCAGCGTTACTAGCGGCCAAAGCTCCTACGAGCAGTACTTC,CASSVTSGQSSYEQYF
.,TRBD1,TRBJ2-7,TRBV10-3,TGTGCCATCAGAAAAGGGGCAGGGGGAGCGGACGAGCAGTACTTC,CAIRKGAGGADEQYF
.,TRBD1,TRBJ2-1,TRBV19,TGTGCCAGTAGTATAGACAGGGGGCGGGACAATGAGCAGTTCTTC,CASSIDRGRDNEQFF
.,.,TRBJ1-1,TRBV19,TGTGCCAGTAGTAAGCGGACAGCCTCGAACACTGAAGCTTTCTTT,CASSKRTASNTEAFF
.,TRBD2,TRBJ2-3,TRBV30,TGTGCCTGGGGGAGGGCAGCGGGGACAGATACGCAGTATTTT,CAWGRAAGTDTQYF